This is a list of T cell receptor beta chains from one sample in a study. Each CDR3 protein gets one entry after TCRdb re-called the RT-PCR reads with MiXCR. Of hundreds of thousands of distinct CDR3 sequences in the sample, 12% to 15% were seen once. Sequencing was performed on memory CD4+ T cells from blood. The receptors come from a female donor in good health, serving as a healthy control. CDR3s include the opening cysteine and the closing phenylalanine or tryptophan. The order of the fields is D gene, V gene, clone size, J gene, CDR3 protein, CDR3 DNA. A D gene is named only where the DNA matches it firmly. A clone size is listed for some rows: how often the clone was seen (once, few, many), or a class if it is expanded.

.	TRBV2	few	TRBJ2-5	CASEKAPRSTQYF	TGTGCCAGCGAGAAGGCCCCGCGTTCGACCCAGTACTTC
.	TRBV12-3/TRBV12-4	few	TRBJ2-7	CASSLHGPYEQYF	TGTGCCAGCAGTTTACATGGGCCCTACGAGCAGTACTTC
.	TRBV20-1	.	TRBJ2-2	CSARPPAGRTPGTGELFF	TGCAGTGCTAGGCCCCCCGCGGGCAGAACCCCGGGCACCGGGGAGCTGTTTTTT
TRBD1	TRBV7-2	few	TRBJ1-5	CASSLGTGGNNQPQHF	TGTGCCAGCAGCTTAGGTACAGGGGGTAACAATCAGCCCCAGCATTTT
TRBD2	TRBV5-1	few	TRBJ2-3	CASSSTSGVLTQYF	TGCGCCAGCAGTTCGACTAGCGGGGTGCTGACGCAGTATTTT
TRBD1	TRBV6-2/TRBV6-3	few	TRBJ1-5	CASRQGGGGQPQHF	TGTGCCAGCAGACAGGGGGGCGGGGGACAGCCCCAGCATTTT
TRBD1	TRBV5-1	many	TRBJ2-7	CASSLWGDRVPNEQYF	TGCGCCAGCAGCTTGTGGGGGGACAGGGTCCCCAACGAGCAGTACTTC
TRBD1	TRBV20-1	.	TRBJ1-4	CSARSGGDEKLFF	TGCAGTGCTAGATCAGGGGGCGATGAAAAACTGTTTTTT
.	TRBV27	few	TRBJ2-5	CASRSQGHLQETQYF	TGTGCCAGCAGGTCCCAGGGCCACCTCCAAGAGACCCAGTACTTC
.	TRBV9	.	TRBJ1-5	CASSVVGNQPQHF	TGTGCCAGCAGCGTAGTAGGAAATCAGCCCCAGCATTTT